The 9 T cell receptor beta chains below come from one sample, sequenced in a study of blood T cell repertoires in COVID-19. Sequencing used immunoSEQ multiplex PCR; TCRdb keeps in-frame clones, though not all of them. This sample has tens of thousands of clones, with roughly nine tenths found just once. Sequenced input: peripheral blood. Every receptor here comes from an older man with acute or convalescent COVID-19.

J is TRBJ2-1 and V is TRBV7-9; TRBD2 is a possible D gene (5 bases). Germline lookup yields CDR1 SEHNR and CDR2 FQNEAQ (reference sequence). Trimming removed 8 bases from V and 10 bases from J, with 21 bases in between. The CDR3 contains 14 residues. The CDR3 bases are TGTGCCAGCGGAACAGACCATCCCACGGGAGAGCAGTTCTTC. Translated, it gives CASGTDHPTGEQFF.

This chain joins TRBV7-2 and TRBJ1-1; the match to TRBD1 covers 9 bases. J was trimmed by 4 bases and V by 6 bases; bases with no gene match: 6. Germline V gene data show CDR1 as SGHTA and CDR2 as FQGNSA. This CDR3 has 14 amino acids. CDR3 region: CASRPGTGTTEAFF. CDR3 nucleotides: TGTGCCAGCAGGCCCGGGACAGGGACCACTGAAGCTTTCTTT. Using reference TRBV7-2 and TRBJ1-1 for the parts outside the CDR3, the full variable domain is GAGVSQSPSNKVTEKGKDVELRCDPISGHTALYWYRQSLGQGLEFLIYFQGNSAPDKSGLPSDRFSAERTGGSVSTLTIQRTQQEDSAVYLCASRPGTGTTEAFFGQGTRLTVV.

The V and J genes are TRBV2 and TRBJ2-7, with D possibly matching TRBD1 (6 bases). V was cut by 6 bases and J by 3 bases, with 15 bases left in between. Germline V CDR1 and CDR2: SNHLY, FYNNEI. The CDR3 has 14 amino acids. The CDR3 is CASRWGTSNYEQYF. DNA for the CDR3: TGTGCCAGCAGATGGGGGACAAGTAACTACGAGCAGTACTTC.

This clone was seen a single time. V is TRBV5-1 and J is TRBJ2-7, with TRBD1 matching 10 bases. Per the germline V gene, CDR1 is SGHRS and CDR2 is YFSETQ. The CDR3 has 15 amino acids. V was pared by 3 bases and J by 1 base, with 4 bases of the junction left unmatched. CDR3 sequence: CASSSDRGASYEQYF. The CDR3 coding sequence is TGCGCCAGCAGCTCGGACAGGGGGGCTTCCTACGAGCAGTACTTC.

The chain couples TRBV18 to TRBJ1-6; 8 bases map to TRBD1. The germline V gene has CDR1 KGHSH and CDR2 LQKENI. Trimming took 5 bases from V and 7 from J; bases not matched to a gene: 4. The CDR3 extends over 14 amino acids. CDR3 protein: CASSGQGSNSPLHF. Here the CDR3 DNA reads TGTGCCAGCTCAGGACAGGGAAGCAATTCACCCCTCCACTTT.

The rearrangement uses TRBV20-1 and TRBJ1-2, with 9 bases matching TRBD1. The germline gives CDR1 DFQATT, CDR2 SNEGSKA (reference sequence). The CDR3 spans 12 residues. V gave up 3 bases and J gave up 5 bases; unmatched junction bases: 1. In DNA form, the CDR3 reads TGCAGTGCTAGTGGGACAGGGTATGGCTACACCTTC. Amino acids: CSASGTGYGYTF.

This clone was observed a few times. This chain connects TRBV3-1 (or the pseudogene TRBV3-2) to TRBJ2-3; TRBD1 is a possible D gene (5 bases). This CDR3 region has 15 residues. From germline, CDR1 is LGHDT and CDR2 YNNKEL (reference sequence). V was pared by 1 base and J by 6 bases, with 14 bases between. The CDR3 loop is CASSQGGLKTDTQYF. CDR3 sequence (DNA): TGTGCCAGCAGCCAAGGGGGCCTGAAGACGGATACGCAGTATTTT.

The genes are TRBV9 and TRBJ1-1; the D is unclear. Between the trimmed V and J ends, which lost 4 bases and 0 bases, there was a span of 13 bases. The germline V gene encodes CDR1 SGDLS and CDR2 YYNGEE. The CDR3 runs to 15 residues. For the CDR3, the DNA is TGTGCCAGCAGCAGACAACCCGTGATGAACACTGAAGCTTTCTTT. Its protein is CASSRQPVMNTEAFF.

The V call is TRBV5-1, the J call TRBJ2-7; TRBD1 matches 9 bases. Germline V gives CDR1 SGHRS, CDR2 YFSETQ. CDR3 size: 15 residues. J lost 7 bases, V lost 3 bases, and 11 bases had no gene match. In nucleotides, the CDR3 is TGCGCCAGCAGCTATACCCCGGGACAGGGCCTAGAGCAGTACTTC. Encoded protein: CASSYTPGQGLEQYF.